The present T cell receptor (beta chain) was sequenced within a study of tumor-infiltrating lymphocytes in primary liver carcinoma. Study summary: Patients were men and women aged 30 to 69 years. Spanning 4.2 to 10 cm, the tumors were T1-T3 N0M0. General study points: Between tumor regions, pairs overlapped more than tumor-adjacent and tumor-blood pairs did. It was in tumors, not blood, that the top-250-clone fraction was significantly higher (p = 0.039).

At least ten counts were recorded for this clonotype. What it recognizes is unknown. Reverse transcription of around 0.45 ug total RNA with a constant-region primer produced TCR beta cDNA. Sequencing libraries for TCR beta derived from three nested multiplex PCR rounds that used slightly modified ARM-PCR. Each of the first two PCR rounds ran nine to ten cycles with TRBV1-TRBV30 forward and C-beta reverse primers. TCRdb reprocessed the multiplex PCR reads with MiXCR, giving one entry per CDR3 protein. This table holds 300,000 to 350,000 distinct CDR3 sequences, less than 70% found once. Alongside blood RNA obtained from unsorted whole blood, germline DNA was also extracted. This CDR3 is 16 amino acids long. CDR1 is SGHAT, CDR2 FQNNGV, per germline. Trimming removed 0 bases from V and 2 bases from J; junction bases left unmatched: 7.

The V gene is TRBV11-2, the J gene TRBJ2-7; 7 bases are a match to TRBD1. The sequencing sample was made of peripheral blood. The TCR originated in a middle-aged man with primary liver carcinoma and hepatitis B virus infection. DNA for the CDR3: TGTGCCAGCAGCTTAGACCACAGGGGATTCCCCTACGAGCAGTACTTC. Amino acids: CASSLDHRGFPYEQYF.